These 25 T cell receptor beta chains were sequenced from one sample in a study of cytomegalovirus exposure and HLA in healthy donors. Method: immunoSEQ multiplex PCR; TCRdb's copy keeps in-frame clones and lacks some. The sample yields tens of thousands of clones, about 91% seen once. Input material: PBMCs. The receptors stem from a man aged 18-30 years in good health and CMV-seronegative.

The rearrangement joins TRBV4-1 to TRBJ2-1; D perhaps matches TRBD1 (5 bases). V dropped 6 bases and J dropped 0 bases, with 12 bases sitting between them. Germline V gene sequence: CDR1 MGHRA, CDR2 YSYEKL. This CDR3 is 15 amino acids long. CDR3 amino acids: CASSVQVSSYNEQFF. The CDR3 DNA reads TGCGCCAGCAGTGTACAGGTGAGCTCCTACAATGAGCAGTTCTTC.

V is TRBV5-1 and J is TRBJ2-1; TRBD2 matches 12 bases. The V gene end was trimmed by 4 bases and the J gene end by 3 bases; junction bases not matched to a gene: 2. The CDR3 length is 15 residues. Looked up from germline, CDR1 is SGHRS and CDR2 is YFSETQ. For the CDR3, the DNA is TGCGCCAGCAGCCAGACTAGCGGGAGCTACAATGAGCAGTTCTTC. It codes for CASSQTSGSYNEQFF.

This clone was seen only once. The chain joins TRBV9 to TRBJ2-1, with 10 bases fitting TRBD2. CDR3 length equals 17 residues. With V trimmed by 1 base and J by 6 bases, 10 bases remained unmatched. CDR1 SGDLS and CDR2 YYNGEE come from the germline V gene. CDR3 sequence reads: CASSVKTSGYRGNEQFF. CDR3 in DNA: TGTGCCAGCAGCGTAAAGACTAGCGGGTATCGGGGCAATGAGCAGTTCTTC.

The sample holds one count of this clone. The CDR3 is CASSFLLAGEGEQFF. CDR3 coding DNA: TGTGCCAGCAGTTTCCTCCTAGCGGGAGAAGGTGAGCAGTTCTTC. The chain employs TRBV2 and TRBJ2-1; 10 bases match TRBD2. The CDR3 contains 15 residues. Germline loops: CDR1 SNHLY, CDR2 FYNNEI. J lost 9 bases, V lost 5 bases, and 10 bases had no gene match.

The CDR3 bases are TGTGCCAGTAGTTCCAGTCCCGGAGGGGGCGTACATGGCTACACCTTC. Protein product: CASSSSPGGGVHGYTF. The V call is TRBV19, the J call TRBJ1-2; 7 nucleotides match TRBD1. CDR3 length equals 16 residues. V was clipped by 5 bases and J by 6 bases; unmatched bases: 15. Germline loops: CDR1 LNHDA, CDR2 SQIVND (reference sequence).

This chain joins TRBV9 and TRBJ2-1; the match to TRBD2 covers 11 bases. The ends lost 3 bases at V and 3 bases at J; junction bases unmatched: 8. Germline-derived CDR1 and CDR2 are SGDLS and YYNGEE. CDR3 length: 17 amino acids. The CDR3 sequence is CASSARLAGNLYNEQFF. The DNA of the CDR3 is TGTGCCAGCAGCGCTCGACTAGCGGGGAACCTCTACAATGAGCAGTTCTTC.

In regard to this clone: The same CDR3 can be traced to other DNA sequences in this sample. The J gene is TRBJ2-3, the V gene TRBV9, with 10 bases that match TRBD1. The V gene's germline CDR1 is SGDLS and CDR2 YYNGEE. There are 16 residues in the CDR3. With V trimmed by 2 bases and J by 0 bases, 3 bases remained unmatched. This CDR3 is CASSVTGGGSTDTQYF. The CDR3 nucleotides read TGTGCCAGCAGCGTGACAGGGGGCGGGAGCACAGATACGCAGTATTTT.

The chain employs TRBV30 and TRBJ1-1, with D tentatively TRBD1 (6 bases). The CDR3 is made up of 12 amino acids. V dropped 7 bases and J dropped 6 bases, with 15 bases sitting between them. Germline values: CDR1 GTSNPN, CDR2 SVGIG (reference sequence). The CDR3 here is CASVYRAAEAFF. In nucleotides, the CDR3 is TGTGCCTCCGTCTACAGGGCAGCTGAAGCTTTCTTT.

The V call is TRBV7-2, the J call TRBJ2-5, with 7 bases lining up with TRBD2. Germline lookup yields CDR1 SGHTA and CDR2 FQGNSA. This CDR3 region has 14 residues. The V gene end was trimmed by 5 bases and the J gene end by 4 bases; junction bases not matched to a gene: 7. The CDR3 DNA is TGTGCCAGCAGCCTGCGGGGGTCGGGAGAGACCCAGTACTTC. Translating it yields CASSLRGSGETQYF.

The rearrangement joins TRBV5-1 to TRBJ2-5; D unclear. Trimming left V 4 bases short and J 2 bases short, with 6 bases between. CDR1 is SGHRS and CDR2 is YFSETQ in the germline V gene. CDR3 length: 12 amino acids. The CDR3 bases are TGCGCCAGCAGCCTCCTACAAGAGACCCAGTACTTC. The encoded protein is CASSLLQETQYF.

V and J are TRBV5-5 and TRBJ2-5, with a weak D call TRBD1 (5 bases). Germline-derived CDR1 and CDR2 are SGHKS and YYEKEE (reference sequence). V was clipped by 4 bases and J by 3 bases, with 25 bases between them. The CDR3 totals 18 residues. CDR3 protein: CASSPLALTRQGKETQYF. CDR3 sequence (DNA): TGTGCCAGCAGCCCGCTGGCCCTCACTCGGCAGGGCAAAGAGACCCAGTACTTC.

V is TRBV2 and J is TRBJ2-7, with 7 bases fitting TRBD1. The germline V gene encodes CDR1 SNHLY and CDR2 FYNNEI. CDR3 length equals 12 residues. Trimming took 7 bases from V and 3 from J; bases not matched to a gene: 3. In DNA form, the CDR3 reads TGTGCCAGCACCGGGACAGTCTACGAGCAGTACTTC. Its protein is CASTGTVYEQYF.

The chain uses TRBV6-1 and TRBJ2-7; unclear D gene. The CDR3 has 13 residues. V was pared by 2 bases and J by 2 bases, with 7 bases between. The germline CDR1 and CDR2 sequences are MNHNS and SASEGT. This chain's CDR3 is CASSEPGPYEQYF. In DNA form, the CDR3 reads TGTGCCAGCAGTGAACCGGGTCCCTACGAGCAGTACTTC.

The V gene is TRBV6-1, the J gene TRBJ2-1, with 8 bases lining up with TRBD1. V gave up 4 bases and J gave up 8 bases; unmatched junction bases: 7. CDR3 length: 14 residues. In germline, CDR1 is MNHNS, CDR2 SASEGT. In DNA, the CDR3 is TGTGCCAGCAGTGTGGACAGGGTAAGCCATGAGCAGTTCTTC. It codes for CASSVDRVSHEQFF.

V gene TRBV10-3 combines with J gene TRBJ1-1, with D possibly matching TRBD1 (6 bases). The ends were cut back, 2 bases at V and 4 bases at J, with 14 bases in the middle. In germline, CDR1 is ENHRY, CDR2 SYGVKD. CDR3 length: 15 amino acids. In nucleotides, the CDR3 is TGTGCCATCAGTGAGCCAGCCGACAGGCGCACTGAAGCTTTCTTT. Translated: CAISEPADRRTEAFF.

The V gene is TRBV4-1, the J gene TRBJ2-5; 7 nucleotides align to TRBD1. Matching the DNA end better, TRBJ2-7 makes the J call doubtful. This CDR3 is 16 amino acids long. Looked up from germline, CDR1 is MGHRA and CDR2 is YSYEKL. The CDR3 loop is CASSQEIVTGRGEQYF. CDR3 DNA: TGCGCCAGCAGCCAAGAGATCGTGACAGGGAGAGGCGAGCAGTACTTC.

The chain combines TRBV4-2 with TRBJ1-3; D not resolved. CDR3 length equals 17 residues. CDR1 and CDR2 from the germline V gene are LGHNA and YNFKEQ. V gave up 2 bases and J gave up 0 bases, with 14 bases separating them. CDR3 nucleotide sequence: TGTGCCAGCAGCCAAAACCCCGACCGGAGCTCTGGAAACACCATATATTTT. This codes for CASSQNPDRSSGNTIYF.

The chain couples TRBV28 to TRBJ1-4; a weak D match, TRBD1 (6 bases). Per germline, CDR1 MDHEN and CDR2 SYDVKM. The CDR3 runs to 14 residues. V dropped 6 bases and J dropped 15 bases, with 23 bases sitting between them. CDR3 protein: CASSMGGLATVVFF. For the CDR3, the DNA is TGTGCCAGCAGCATGGGGGGGCTAGCGACGGTGGTGTTTTTT.

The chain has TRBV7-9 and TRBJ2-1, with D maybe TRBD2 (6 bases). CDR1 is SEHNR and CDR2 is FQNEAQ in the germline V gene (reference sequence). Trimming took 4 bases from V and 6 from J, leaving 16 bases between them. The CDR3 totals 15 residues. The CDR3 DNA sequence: TGTGCCAGCAGCTACGGGGAGGCCGCAGGCAATGAGCAGTTCTTC. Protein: CASSYGEAAGNEQFF.

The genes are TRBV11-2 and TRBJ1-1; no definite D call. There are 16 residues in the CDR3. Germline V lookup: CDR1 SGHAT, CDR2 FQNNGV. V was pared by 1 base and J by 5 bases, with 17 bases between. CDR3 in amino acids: CASSLVRREIGTEAFF. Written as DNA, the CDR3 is TGTGCCAGCAGCTTAGTTAGGAGGGAAATAGGGACTGAAGCTTTCTTT.

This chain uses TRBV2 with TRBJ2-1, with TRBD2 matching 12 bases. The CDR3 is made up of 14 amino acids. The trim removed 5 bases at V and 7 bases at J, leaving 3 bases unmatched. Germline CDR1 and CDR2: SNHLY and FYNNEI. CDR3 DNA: TGTGCCAGCAGTTGGACTAGCGGGATAAATGAGCAGTTCTTC. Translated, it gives CASSWTSGINEQFF. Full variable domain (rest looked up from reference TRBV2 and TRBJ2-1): EPEVTQTPSHQVTQMGQEVILRCVPISNHLYFYWYRQILGQKVEFLVSFYNNEISEKSEIFDDQFSVERPDGSNFTLKIRSTKLEDSAMYFCASSWTSGINEQFFGPGTRLTVL.

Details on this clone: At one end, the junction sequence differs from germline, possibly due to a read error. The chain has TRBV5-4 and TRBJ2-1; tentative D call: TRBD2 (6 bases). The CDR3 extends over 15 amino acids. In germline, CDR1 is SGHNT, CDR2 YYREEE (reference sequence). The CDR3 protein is CASSLGGLADNEQFF. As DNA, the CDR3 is TGTGCCAGCAGTTTGGGAGGACTGGCCGACAATGAGCAGTTCTTC.

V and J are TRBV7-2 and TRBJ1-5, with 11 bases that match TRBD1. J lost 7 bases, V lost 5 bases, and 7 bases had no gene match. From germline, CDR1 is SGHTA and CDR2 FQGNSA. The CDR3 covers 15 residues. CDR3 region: CASSLRTGGGQPQHF. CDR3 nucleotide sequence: TGTGCCAGCAGCCTCCGGACAGGGGGCGGGCAGCCCCAGCATTTT.

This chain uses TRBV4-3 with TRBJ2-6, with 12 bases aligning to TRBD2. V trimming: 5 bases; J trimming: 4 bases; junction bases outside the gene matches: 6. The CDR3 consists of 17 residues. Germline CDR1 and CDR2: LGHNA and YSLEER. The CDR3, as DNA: TGCGCCAGCAGCAGACTAGCGGGAGTCTCCGGGGCCAACGTCCTGACTTTC. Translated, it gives CASSRLAGVSGANVLTF.

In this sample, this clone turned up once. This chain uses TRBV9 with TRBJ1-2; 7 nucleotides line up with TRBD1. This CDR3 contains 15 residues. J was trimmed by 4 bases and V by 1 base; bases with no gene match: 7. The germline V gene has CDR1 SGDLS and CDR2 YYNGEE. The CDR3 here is CASSVSPGQTYGYTF. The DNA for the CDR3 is TGTGCCAGCAGCGTAAGTCCGGGACAGACCTATGGCTACACCTTC.